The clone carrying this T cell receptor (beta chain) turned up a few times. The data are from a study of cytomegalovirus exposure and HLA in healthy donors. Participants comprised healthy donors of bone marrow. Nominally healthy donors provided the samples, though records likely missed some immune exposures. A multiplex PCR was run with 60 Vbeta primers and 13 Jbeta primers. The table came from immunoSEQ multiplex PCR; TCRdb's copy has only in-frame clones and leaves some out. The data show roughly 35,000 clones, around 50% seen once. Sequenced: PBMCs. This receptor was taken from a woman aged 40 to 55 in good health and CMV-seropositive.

CDR3 sequence: CASTSYGDRLNQPQHF. CDR3 in DNA: TGTGCCAGCACTTCCTATGGGGACAGACTTAATCAGCCCCAGCATTTT. This chain connects TRBV28 to TRBJ1-5; 7 bases map to TRBD1. Trimming removed 7 bases from V and 4 bases from J; junction bases left unmatched: 13. This CDR3 contains 16 residues. Germline CDR1 and CDR2: MDHEN and SYDVKM.